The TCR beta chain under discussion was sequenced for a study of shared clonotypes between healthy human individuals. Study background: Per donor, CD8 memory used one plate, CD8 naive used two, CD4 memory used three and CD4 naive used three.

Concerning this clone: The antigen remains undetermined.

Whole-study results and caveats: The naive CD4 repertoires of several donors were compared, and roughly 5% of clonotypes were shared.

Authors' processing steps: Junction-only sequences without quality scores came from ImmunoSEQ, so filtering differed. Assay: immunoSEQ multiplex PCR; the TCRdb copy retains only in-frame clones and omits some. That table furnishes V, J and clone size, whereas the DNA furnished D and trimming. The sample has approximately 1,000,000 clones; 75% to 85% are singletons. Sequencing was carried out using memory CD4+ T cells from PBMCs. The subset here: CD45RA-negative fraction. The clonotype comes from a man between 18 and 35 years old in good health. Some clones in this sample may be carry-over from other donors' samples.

CDR3 nucleotides: TGTGCCAGCAGTGGAGGTAATGTGAATCAGCCCCAGCATTTT. It yields the protein CASSGGNVNQPQHF. This sequence joins TRBV2 and TRBJ1-5; the D is unclear. This CDR3 contains 14 residues. CDR1 SNHLY and CDR2 FYNNEI come from the germline V gene. With 4 bases removed from V and 4 bases from J, the gap between germline ends came to 11 bases. Variable domain in full (rest from reference TRBV2 and TRBJ1-5): EPEVTQTPSHQVTQMGQEVILRCVPISNHLYFYWYRQILGQKVEFLVSFYNNEISEKSEIFDDQFSVERPDGSNFTLKIRSTKLEDSAMYFCASSGGNVNQPQHFGDGTRLSIL.